This T cell receptor (beta chain) originates from a study of T-cell reconstitution after alpha-beta-depleted transplantation in children. This clonotype was found many times. Unique molecular identifiers were built into the TCRbeta library. TCRdb re-analysed the PCR reads in MiXCR, keeping a single row per CDR3 protein. The profile covers around 300,000 distinct CDR3 sequences, with around 10% appearing a single time and 20% to 25% taken by the ten largest. Source: peripheral blood, taken 180 days after TCRalphabeta/CD19-depleted stem cell transplant. The TCR originated in a male patient between 2 and 15 years old who had a stem cell transplant for chronic granulomatous disease, so the T cells may come from the graft donor.

The CDR3 DNA follows: TGCAGCGTGAACAGAGGCACTGAAGCTTTCTTT. This encodes CSVNRGTEAFF. This rearrangement joins TRBV29-1 to TRBJ1-1; no clear D gene. The germline V gene has CDR1 SQVTM and CDR2 ANQGSEA. Trimming removed 6 bases at V and 4 bases at J, with 9 bases between. The CDR3 is 11 amino acids. Variable domain in full (rest from reference TRBV29-1 and TRBJ1-1): SAVISQKPSRDICQRGTSLTIQCQVDSQVTMMFWYRQQPGQSLTLIATANQGSEATYESGFVIDKFPISRPNLTFSTLTVSNMSPEDSSIYLCSVNRGTEAFFGQGTRLTVV.